What follows is one T cell receptor (beta chain) and its context. The protocol was immunoSEQ multiplex PCR, while the TCRdb copy is restricted to in-frame clones and leaves out a portion. The table shows 35,000 to 55,000 clones, with approximately 70% occurring only once. The data stem from a study of blood T cell repertoires in COVID-19. V lost 3 bases and J lost 8; bases outside the gene matches: 8. The germline V gene encodes CDR1 KGHSH and CDR2 LQKENI. The CDR3 contains 14 residues. V usage is TRBV18 and J usage is TRBJ1-2; 8 positions match TRBD1. The receptor's source is a man aged 80 or over with acute or convalescent COVID-19. The sample consisted of peripheral blood. The CDR3 reads CASSPPGQAIGYTF. CDR3 sequence (DNA): TGTGCCAGCTCACCCCCGGGACAGGCTATCGGCTACACCTTC.